Reported below is one TCR beta chain. This study enrolled people aged roughly 18 to 89 from roughly 24 US geographic areas. Participants in the exposed group had met a COVID-19 case in the 2 weeks before joining the study. Per the authors' pipeline: Nucleated cell number was recorded as an estimate derived from reference gene primer amplification. The table came from immunoSEQ multiplex PCR; TCRdb's copy has only in-frame clones and leaves some out. Clone size and V and J calls were adopted from that table, with D and trimming inferred from the DNA. The table includes approximately 200,000 clones, roughly 90% detected once. V lost 4 bases, J lost 6 bases, and 13 bases lay in between. The CDR3 loop spans 14 amino acids. Germline assignment: CDR1 SGHKS and CDR2 YYEKEE (reference sequence). The data are from a study of blood T cell repertoires in COVID-19.

The source is a woman aged 25 to 39 who had been exposed to COVID-19. The sample consisted of PBMCs or T cells enriched from blood (not recorded which). V and J are TRBV5-5 and TRBJ1-4, with D possibly matching TRBD1 (5 bases). CDR3: CASSGGRLDEKLFF. For the CDR3, the DNA is TGTGCCAGCAGCGGGGGGAGGTTGGATGAAAAACTGTTTTTT.